These T cell receptor beta chains were read from a single sample in a study of T cell repertoires in cytomegalovirus infection. Their antigen targets remain unknown. TCRdb processed the reads anew with MiXCR; each CDR3 protein has one entry. The sample has 310,000 or so distinct CDR3 sequences; around 25% are singletons. This specimen consisted of cultured PBMCs, obtained from culture after CMV antigen stimulation. The receptors shown here come from a human donor in good health (CMV status not recorded). Some clones in this sample may be carry-over from other donors' samples. CDR3s leave out the opening cysteine and the closing phenylalanine or tryptophan.

>TRBV7-2
ASSPSLAESEQF
>TRBV20-1
SARDITSGRAYNEQF
>TRBV7-9
ASSLVMRNNEQF
>TRBV29-1
LQQGVGDYTQY
>TRBV7-8
ASSRERGSYNEQF
>TRBV7-9
ASGGGQETQY
>TRBV6-6
ASSMGPGAEKLF
>TRBV7-2
ASRMGRAVSPHEQY
>TRBV20-1
SARKAGGSTEAF
>TRBV7-2
ASSQQGRGNQPQH
>TRBV12-3/TRBV12-4
ASSFHLARETQY
>TRBV7-9
ASSFSYRAEKLF
>TRBV29-1
SVDPFLDRGHGYT
>TRBV28
ASSPGGVYTQY
>TRBV7-9
ASSLESREFVYEQY
>TRBV15
ATSRDPSGAGGYNEQF
>TRBV4-1
ASSQDNTGELF